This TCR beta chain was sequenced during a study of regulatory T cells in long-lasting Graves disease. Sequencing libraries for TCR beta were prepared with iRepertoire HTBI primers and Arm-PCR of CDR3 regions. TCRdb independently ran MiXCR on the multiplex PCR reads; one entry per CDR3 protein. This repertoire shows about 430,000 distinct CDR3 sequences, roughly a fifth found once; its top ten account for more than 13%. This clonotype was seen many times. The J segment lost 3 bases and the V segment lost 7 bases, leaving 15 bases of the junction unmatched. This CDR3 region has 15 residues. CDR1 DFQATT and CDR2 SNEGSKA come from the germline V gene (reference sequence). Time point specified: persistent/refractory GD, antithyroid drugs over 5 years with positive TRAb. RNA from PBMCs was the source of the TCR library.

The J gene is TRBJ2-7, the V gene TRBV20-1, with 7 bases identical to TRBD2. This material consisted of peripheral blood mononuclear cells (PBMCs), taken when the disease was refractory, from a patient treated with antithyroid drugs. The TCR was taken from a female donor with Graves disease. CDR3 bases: TGCAGTGTTACACCGCCGGGAGGTTACTACTACGAGCAGTACTTC. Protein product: CSVTPPGGYYYEQYF.